This T cell receptor (beta chain) was observed in a study of CD8 T cells in Susac syndrome. This clonotype has just one count. Its matching antigen is unknown. This CDR3 is built from 14 residues. Trimming took off 7 bases at V and 0 bases at J, with 13 bases between the two ends. With random hexamers, 0.5 to 1 ug RNA was reverse transcribed. Amplification of TCR beta CDR3 by immunoSEQ multiplex PCR spanned 54 Vbeta and 13 Jbeta. MiXCR, applied by TCRdb to the immunoSEQ multiplex PCR reads, yields one record per CDR3 protein. The sample includes roughly 140,000 distinct CDR3 sequences, roughly 95% of them seen just once. Study-wide results and caveats: The study recognized that the number of individuals in its TCR sequencing and HLA analysis was relatively small.

Sequencing of TCR beta was carried out in blood CD8+ and CD4+ T cells. The chain recombines TRBV12-3 or TRBV12-4 with TRBJ2-7; D ambiguous. Sequencing was carried out using CD8+ T cells from PBMCs. This receptor was identified in a human donor with multiple sclerosis. The CDR3 region has the DNA TGTGCCAGCACCAAGACAAAAAGCTCCTACGAGCAGTACTTC. Its translation: CASTKTKSSYEQYF.